These T cell receptor beta chains were read from a single sample in a study of blood T cell repertoires in COVID-19. Method: immunoSEQ multiplex PCR; TCRdb's copy keeps in-frame clones and lacks some. The data show around 400,000 clones, roughly nine tenths seen once. Specimen: peripheral blood. These receptors came from a middle-aged man with acute or convalescent COVID-19. The CDR3 runs from the conserved cysteine through the conserved F or W. D genes are given only for firm matches. Expanded clones get a size class; other rows say once, few or many, or leave the size out.

J gene | clone size | D gene | V gene | CDR3 protein | CDR3 DNA
TRBJ2-1 | NA | TRBD1 | TRBV11-2 | CASSADRGYNEQFF | TGTGCCAGCAGCGCGGACAGGGGCTACAATGAGCAGTTCTTC
TRBJ2-1 | NA | TRBD2 | TRBV7-9 | CASSLGLAGGPRSYNEQFF | TGTGCCAGCAGCTTGGGACTAGCGGGAGGGCCTCGTTCCTACAATGAGCAGTTCTTC
TRBJ1-1 | NA | TRBD1 | TRBV7-2 | CASSLLDRENTEAFF | TGTGCCAGCAGCTTATTGGACAGGGAGAACACTGAAGCTTTCTTT
TRBJ2-1 | NA | TRBD2 | TRBV30 | CAWSVGGGPYNEQFF | TGTGCCTGGAGTGTTGGCGGGGGGCCCTACAATGAGCAGTTCTTC
TRBJ2-1 | few | NA | TRBV24-1 | CATSDRNKQGTYNEQFF | TGTGCCACCAGTGATCGAAATAAACAGGGAACCTACAATGAGCAGTTCTTC
TRBJ2-7 | NA | NA | TRBV30 | CAWSNGLLVEQYF | TGTGCCTGGAGCAACGGACTGTTAGTCGAGCAGTACTTC
TRBJ2-1 | NA | NA | TRBV7-9 | CASTFTGTAYNEQFF | TGTGCCAGCACCTTCACAGGGACCGCCTACAATGAGCAGTTCTTC
TRBJ2-3 | NA | NA | TRBV11-2 | CASSRATDTQYF | TGTGCCAGCAGCCGCGCCACAGATACGCAGTATTTT
TRBJ2-1 | NA | TRBD2 | TRBV7-8 | CASSARLAVNNEQFF | TGTGCCAGCAGCGCGAGACTAGCGGTGAACAATGAGCAGTTCTTC
TRBJ2-5 | NA | NA | TRBV9 | CASSPPVPPETQYF | TGTGCCAGCAGCCCTCCAGTCCCCCCCGAGACCCAGTACTTC
TRBJ2-7 | NA | TRBD2 | TRBV30 | CAYTITGGEQYF | TGTGCCTACACCATAACGGGGGGCGAGCAGTACTTC
TRBJ1-1 | NA | NA | TRBV5-4 | CASSLGGLNTEAFF | TGTGCCAGCAGCTTGGGAGGATTGAACACTGAAGCTTTCTTT
TRBJ2-5 | NA | NA | TRBV7-9 | CASSLRRDRQVGETQYF | TGTGCCAGCAGCTTACGACGGGATCGCCAGGTGGGAGAGACCCAGTACTTC
TRBJ2-1 | NA | TRBD2 | TRBV28 | CASSYGLAGGKRNEQFF | TGTGCCAGCAGTTACGGACTAGCGGGAGGGAAACGGAATGAGCAGTTCTTC
TRBJ2-2 | NA | TRBD2 | TRBV19 | CASSLAEETGTGELFF | TGTGCCAGTAGCCTAGCGGAAGAAACGGGCACCGGGGAGCTGTTTTTT
TRBJ2-7 | NA | NA | TRBV29-1 | CSVEDRGTVYEQYF | TGCAGCGTTGAAGACAGGGGTACTGTCTACGAGCAGTACTTC
TRBJ1-2 | NA | NA | TRBV5-1 | CASSVTGENYGYTF | TGCGCCAGCAGCGTGACAGGTGAAAACTATGGCTACACCTTC
TRBJ2-1 | NA | NA | TRBV5-1 | CASKGGGAHNEQFF | TGCGCCAGCAAGGGCGGGGGCGCTCACAATGAGCAGTTCTTC
TRBJ1-5 | NA | TRBD1 | TRBV7-8 | CASSSTGTGSNQPQHF | TGTGCCAGCAGCTCGACTGGGACAGGGTCCAATCAGCCCCAGCATTTT
TRBJ2-7 | NA | TRBD1 | TRBV7-8 | CASSLTTGAPSYEQYF | TGTGCCAGCAGCTTAACCACAGGGGCCCCCTCATACGAGCAGTACTTC
TRBJ1-6 | few | TRBD1 | TRBV6-5 | CASSLSGQGGSPLHF | TGTGCCAGCAGCCTCTCCGGACAGGGTGGATCACCCCTCCACTTT
TRBJ2-5 | NA | NA | TRBV11-3 | CASSASRGRETQYF | TGTGCCAGCAGCGCTAGCAGGGGAAGGGAGACCCAGTACTTC
TRBJ1-1 | NA | TRBD1 | TRBV5-1 | CASSSTGTGGFGNTEAFF | TGCGCCAGCAGCTCGACCGGGACAGGAGGGTTCGGGAACACTGAAGCTTTCTTT
TRBJ1-3 | NA | TRBD1 | TRBV7-2 | CASSSQTGTVGNTIYF | TGTGCCAGCAGCTCCCAGACAGGGACGGTCGGAAACACCATATATTTT
TRBJ2-2 | once | NA | TRBV27 | CASSLYMNTGELFF | TGTGCCAGCAGTTTATATATGAACACCGGGGAGCTGTTTTTT
TRBJ2-1 | NA | TRBD2 | TRBV3-1/TRBV3-2 | CASSLMASGRIHEQFF | TGTGCCAGCAGCCTGATGGCTAGCGGGAGAATCCATGAGCAGTTCTTC
TRBJ1-2 | NA | NA | TRBV7-2 | CASSLDRGRTYGYTF | TGTGCCAGCAGCTTAGATCGCGGGCGAACTTATGGCTACACCTTC
TRBJ2-5 | once | TRBD2 | TRBV7-2 | CASRKLAGTRGETQYF | TGTGCCAGCAGGAAACTAGCGGGGACCCGAGGAGAGACCCAGTACTTC
TRBJ1-2 | NA | NA | TRBV3-1/TRBV3-2 | CASSQEQVGGYTF | TGTGCCAGCAGCCAAGAACAGGTCGGGGGCTACACCTTC
TRBJ2-2 | NA | NA | TRBV7-2 | CASSLAGRANTGELFF | TGTGCCAGCAGCTTAGCAGGCAGGGCAAACACCGGGGAGCTGTTTTTT
TRBJ1-5 | NA | NA | TRBV7-8 | CASSLEGGFDQPQHF | TGTGCCAGCAGCTTAGAGGGAGGGTTTGATCAGCCCCAGCATTTT
TRBJ2-5 | NA | NA | TRBV7-8 | CASRSGGTPGRETQYF | TGTGCCAGCAGGTCTGGTGGGACACCGGGGCGGGAGACCCAGTACTTC
TRBJ2-5 | NA | TRBD1 | TRBV29-1 | CLGTEQETQYF | TGCCTTGGGACAGAGCAAGAGACCCAGTACTTC
TRBJ2-2 | NA | NA | TRBV7-9 | CASKGTGELFF | TGTGCCAGCAAGGGGACCGGGGAGCTGTTTTTT
TRBJ1-3 | many | NA | TRBV18 | CASSSLTEYSGNTIYF | TGTGCCAGCTCATCCCTTACTGAGTACTCTGGAAACACCATATATTTT
TRBJ2-1 | few | TRBD1 | TRBV7-3 | CASSRKQGAGSYNEQFF | TGTGCCAGCAGCCGAAAACAGGGGGCCGGCTCCTACAATGAGCAGTTCTTC
TRBJ2-5 | NA | TRBD2 | TRBV5-6 | CASSLAASGRRETQYF | TGTGCCAGCAGCTTGGCGGCTAGCGGGAGAAGAGAGACCCAGTACTTC
TRBJ2-1 | NA | TRBD2 | TRBV12-3/TRBV12-4 | CASSPGGIEQFF | TGTGCCAGCAGTCCCGGGGGGATTGAGCAGTTCTTC
TRBJ1-3 | NA | NA | TRBV6-5 | CASSPTFGNTIYF | TGTGCCAGCAGTCCTACTTTTGGAAACACCATATATTTT
TRBJ2-5 | once | NA | TRBV24-1 | CATSDRQVSETQYF | TGTGCCACCAGTGATAGACAGGTGTCCGAGACCCAGTACTTC
TRBJ2-7 | NA | TRBD1 | TRBV7-8 | CASSRTGVSYSYEQYF | TGTGCCAGCAGCAGGACAGGGGTATCTTACTCCTACGAGCAGTACTTC
TRBJ1-2 | NA | TRBD1 | TRBV3-1/TRBV3-2 | CASSGDLNRQGALYYGYTF | TGTGCCAGCTCCGGGGACCTAAACAGACAGGGGGCTCTTTACTATGGCTACACCTTC
TRBJ2-7 | NA | TRBD2 | TRBV7-8 | CASSLGASGSQQYF | TGTGCCAGCAGCTTGGGGGCTAGCGGGAGCCAGCAGTACTTC
TRBJ2-5 | NA | NA | TRBV28 | CASRAGVQETQYF | TGTGCCAGCAGAGCGGGCGTTCAAGAGACCCAGTACTTC
TRBJ1-1 | few | TRBD1 | TRBV10-3 | CAIRDRGLNTEAFF | TGTGCCATCAGAGACAGGGGGCTGAACACTGAAGCTTTCTTT
TRBJ1-2 | NA | TRBD1 | TRBV14 | CASSLTGTGGFGSNYGYTF | TGTGCCAGCAGCCTCACCGGGACAGGGGGTTTTGGATCTAACTATGGCTACACCTTC
TRBJ1-2 | NA | NA | TRBV7-9 | CASSSGNYGYTF | TGTGCCAGCAGCTCAGGGAACTATGGCTACACCTTC
TRBJ1-1 | NA | NA | TRBV6-5 | CASSYSAVRDTEAFF | TGTGCCAGCAGTTACTCGGCGGTGCGGGACACTGAAGCTTTCTTT
TRBJ2-7 | few | TRBD1 | TRBV12-3/TRBV12-4 | CASRRQGLGEQYF | TGTGCCAGCAGAAGACAGGGCTTGGGGGAGCAGTACTTC